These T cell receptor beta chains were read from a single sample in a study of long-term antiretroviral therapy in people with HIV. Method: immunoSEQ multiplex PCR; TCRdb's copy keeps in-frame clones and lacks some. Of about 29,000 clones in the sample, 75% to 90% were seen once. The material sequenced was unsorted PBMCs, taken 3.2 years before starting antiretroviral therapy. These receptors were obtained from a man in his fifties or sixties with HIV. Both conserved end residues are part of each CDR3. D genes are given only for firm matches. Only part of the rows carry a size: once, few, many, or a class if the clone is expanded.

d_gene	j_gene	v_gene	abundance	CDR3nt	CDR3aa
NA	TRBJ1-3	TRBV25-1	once	TGTGCCAGCAGTGGCGGAGTGATCTCTGGAAACACCATATATTTT	CASSGGVISGNTIYF
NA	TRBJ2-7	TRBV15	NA	TGTGCCACCAGCAGAGATATCACGGACGCCGAGCAGTACTTC	CATSRDITDAEQYF
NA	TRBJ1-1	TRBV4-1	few	TGCGCCAGCAGCCAAGATAGTGGAGGGATTAACACTGAAGCTTTCTTT	CASSQDSGGINTEAFF
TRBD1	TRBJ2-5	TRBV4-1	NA	TGCGCCAGCAGCCAACCGGCCCCCGGGACAGGGACGGAGACCCAGTACTTC	CASSQPAPGTGTETQYF
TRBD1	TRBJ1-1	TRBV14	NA	TGTGCCAGCAGCCAAGATAGGACAGGAGAAGCTTTCTTT	CASSQDRTGEAFF
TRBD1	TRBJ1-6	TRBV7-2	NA	TGTGCCAGCAGCGCAGACAGGGGTCGGCATTCACCCCTCCACTTT	CASSADRGRHSPLHF
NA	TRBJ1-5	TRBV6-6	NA	TGTGCCAGCAGTTCCCAACATAGCAATCAGCCCCAGCATTTT	CASSSQHSNQPQHF
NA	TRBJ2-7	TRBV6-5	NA	TGTGCCAGCAGTTACGGAACCTACGAGCAGTACTTC	CASSYGTYEQYF
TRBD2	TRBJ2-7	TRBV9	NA	TGTGCCAGCAGCGTAGCTCCCTTGAGCGGGGATGAGCAGTACTTC	CASSVAPLSGDEQYF
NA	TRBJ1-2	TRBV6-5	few	TGTGCCAGCAGTTACCGACGGCCAACTAACTATGGCTACACCTTC	CASSYRRPTNYGYTF
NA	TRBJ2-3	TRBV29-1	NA	TGCAGCGTTGGGAAAACAGATACGCAGTATTTT	CSVGKTDTQYF
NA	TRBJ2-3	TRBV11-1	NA	TGTGCCAGCACCCATGGCCAGGGCACAGATACGCAGTATTTT	CASTHGQGTDTQYF
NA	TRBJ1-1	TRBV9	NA	TGTGCCAGCAGCGTAGCTTCGGCGGGGCCCACTGAAGCTTTCTTT	CASSVASAGPTEAFF
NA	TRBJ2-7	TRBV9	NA	TGTGCCAGCAGCGTACGGGAGCACTTCTACGAGCAGTACTTC	CASSVREHFYEQYF
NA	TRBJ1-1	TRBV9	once	TGTGCCAGCAGTTTAGGGGGAGGATTGGGCACTGAAGCTTTCTTT	CASSLGGGLGTEAFF
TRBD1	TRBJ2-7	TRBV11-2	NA	TGTGCCAGCAGCTTAGATGTCGGACAGGGTTACCACGAGCAGTACTTC	CASSLDVGQGYHEQYF
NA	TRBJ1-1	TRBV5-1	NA	TGCGCCAGCAGCTTGGGGCAGGGGATCACTGAAGCTTTCTTT	CASSLGQGITEAFF
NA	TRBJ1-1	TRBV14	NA	TGTGCCAGCAGCCAAAGGGGCTTTTTTATGAACACTGAAGCTTTCTTT	CASSQRGFFMNTEAFF
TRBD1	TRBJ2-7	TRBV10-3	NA	TGTGCCATCAGTGGGACAGGGTTCGAGCAGTACTTC	CAISGTGFEQYF
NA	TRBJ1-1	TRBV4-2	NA	TGTGCCAGCAGCCTGACAGGCTCCACTGAAGCTTTCTTT	CASSLTGSTEAFF
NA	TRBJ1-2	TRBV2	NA	TGTGCCAGCAGTGAGTTCGGCAGGGACTATGGCTACACCTTC	CASSEFGRDYGYTF
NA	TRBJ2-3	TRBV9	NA	TGTGCCAGCAGCGTTTTGGTGGGCACAGATACGCAGTATTTT	CASSVLVGTDTQYF
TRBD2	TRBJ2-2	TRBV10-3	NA	TGTGCCATCAGTGACCGACTAGCGGCGAACACCGGGGAGCTGTTTTTT	CAISDRLAANTGELFF
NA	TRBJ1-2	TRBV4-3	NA	TGCGCCAGCAGCCAAGCGGTTATTAACTATGGCTACACCTTC	CASSQAVINYGYTF
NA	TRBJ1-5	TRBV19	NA	TGTGCCAGTAGACCGGGAGGGGTAGTCAGTCAGCCCCAGCATTTT	CASRPGGVVSQPQHF
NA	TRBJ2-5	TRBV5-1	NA	TGCGCCAGCAGCTTGGATCTTGGAAAAGAGACCCAGTACTTC	CASSLDLGKETQYF
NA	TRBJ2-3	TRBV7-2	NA	TGTGCCAGCAGCTCCTGGACTACAACAGATACGCAGTATTTT	CASSSWTTTDTQYF
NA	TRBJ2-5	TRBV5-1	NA	TGCGCCAGCAGCTTCGCGGAAGAGACCCAGTACTTC	CASSFAEETQYF
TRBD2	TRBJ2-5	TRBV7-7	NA	TGTGCTAGCAGCTTAGCGGGCTACCAAGAGACCCAGTACTTC	CASSLAGYQETQYF
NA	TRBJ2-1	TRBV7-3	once	TGTGCCAGCAGCTCCGGACTCCTCGCGAGGAATGAGCAGTTCTTC	CASSSGLLARNEQFF
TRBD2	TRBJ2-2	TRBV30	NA	TGTGCCTACAAAGCGGGGTACACCGGGGAGCTGTTTTTT	CAYKAGYTGELFF
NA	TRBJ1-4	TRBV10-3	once	TGTGCCATCAGTGAGTCGACCAATGAAAAACTGTTTTTT	CAISESTNEKLFF
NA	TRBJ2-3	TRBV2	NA	TGTGCCAGCAGTGACTTACTACCAGCCACAGATACGCAGTATTTT	CASSDLLPATDTQYF
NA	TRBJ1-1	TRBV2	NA	TGTGCCAGCAGTACAGGGCTATTGAACACTGAAGCTTTCTTT	CASSTGLLNTEAFF
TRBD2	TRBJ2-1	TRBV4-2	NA	TGTGCCAGCAGCCAAGATAGTTTAAGGGGAATGGCGGCTAGCGGGGGCCGTTACAATGAGCAGTTCTTC	CASSQDSLRGMAASGGRYNEQFF
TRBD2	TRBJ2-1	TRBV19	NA	TGTGCCAGTAGTATCGTACCTGGGACTAGTGGGGAGCAGTTCTTC	CASSIVPGTSGEQFF
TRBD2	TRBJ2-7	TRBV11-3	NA	TGTGCCAGCAGCGCCGGGACTAGCGGGAGGCTCTCCTACGAGCAGTACTTC	CASSAGTSGRLSYEQYF
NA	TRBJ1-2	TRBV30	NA	TGTGCCTGGGAGACTCGGGCGTTGGGATATGGCTACACCTTC	CAWETRALGYGYTF
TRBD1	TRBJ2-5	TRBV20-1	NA	TGCAGCGCCGACAGGGAAGAGACCCAGTACTTC	CSADREETQYF
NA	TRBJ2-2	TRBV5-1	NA	TGCGCCAGCAGCTTGCCCGAAAAAGGACAGAGTGGGGAGCTGTTTTTT	CASSLPEKGQSGELFF
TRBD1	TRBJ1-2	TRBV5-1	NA	TGCGCCAGCAGCTTGGGACAGGGGAGTGATGGCTACACCTTC	CASSLGQGSDGYTF
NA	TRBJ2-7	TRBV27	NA	TGTGCCAGCAGCCCCTTAGGAGGACATACCTACGAGCAGTACTTC	CASSPLGGHTYEQYF
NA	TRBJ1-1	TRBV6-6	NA	TGTGCCAGCAGTTACGCAGGGAACGGTGAAGCTTTCTTT	CASSYAGNGEAFF
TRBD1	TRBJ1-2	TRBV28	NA	TGTGCCAGCAGTTTACAGGGGGTTTTCTATGGCTACACCTTC	CASSLQGVFYGYTF
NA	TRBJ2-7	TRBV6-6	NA	TGTGCCAGCAGGTCCGGGACTGGGCTCTACGAGCAGTACTTC	CASRSGTGLYEQYF
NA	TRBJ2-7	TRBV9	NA	TGTGCCAGCAGCAGCCTAGCGTCCTCCTACGAGCAGTACTTC	CASSSLASSYEQYF
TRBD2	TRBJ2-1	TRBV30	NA	TGTGCCTGGAGTGTATTTACTAGCGGGGGCATGTTCTTC	CAWSVFTSGGMFF
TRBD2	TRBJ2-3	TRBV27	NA	TGTGCCAGCAACACACGGGGGGGCCGCACAGATACGCAGTATTTT	CASNTRGGRTDTQYF